These T cell receptor beta chains were read from a single sample in a study of identical twins. TCRdb processed the 5' RACE reads anew with MiXCR; each CDR3 protein has one entry. The sample consists of hundreds of thousands of distinct CDR3 sequences, approximately 24% of them appearing once. These data were likewise used in another study, on T cells expressing NK-cell markers.

The sample consisted of CD4+ T cells sorted from blood. The receptor source for this set is a woman between 18 and 30 years old in good health. The CDR3 runs from the conserved cysteine through the conserved F or W. A D gene is named only where the DNA matches it firmly. Size values are once, few and many counts, or a class for expanded clones, and some rows have none.

>-|TRBV5-1|TRBJ1-2|-
CASRMTAMEGYTF
TGCGCCAGCCGGATGACCGCGATGGAGGGCTACACCTTC
>many|TRBV29-1|TRBJ2-3|-
CSSSPGGHTDTQYF
TGCAGCTCCAGTCCGGGGGGCCACACAGATACGCAGTATTTT
>-|TRBV5-1|TRBJ2-1|TRBD1
CASSPISGTGYNEQFF
TGCGCCAGCAGCCCAATATCCGGGACAGGCTACAATGAGCAGTTCTTC
>-|TRBV5-1|TRBJ1-6|TRBD1
CASSWQGQGDNSPLHF
TGCGCCAGCAGCTGGCAGGGACAGGGGGACAATTCACCCCTCCACTTT
>-|TRBV7-2|TRBJ2-7|TRBD2
CASSSGTSTVEQYF
TGTGCCAGCAGCTCTGGGACTAGCACGGTCGAGCAGTACTTC
>few|TRBV6-1|TRBJ1-1|-
CASQEWRGNTEAFF
TGTGCCAGCCAGGAGTGGAGAGGGAACACTGAAGCTTTCTTT
>-|TRBV6-2/TRBV6-3|TRBJ2-7|TRBD2
CASQGTSGRHEQYF
TGTGCCAGCCAAGGGACTAGCGGGAGACACGAGCAGTACTTC
>few|TRBV4-3|TRBJ1-1|-
CASSQDEGTEAFF
TGCGCCAGCAGCCAAGATGAGGGGACTGAAGCTTTCTTT
>-|TRBV7-2|TRBJ1-1|-
CASSPTRGAGGDTEAFF
TGTGCCAGCAGCCCTACTCGAGGGGCCGGCGGGGACACTGAAGCTTTCTTT
>few|TRBV5-6|TRBJ1-6|-
CASSPRLRPNSPLHF
TGTGCCAGCAGCCCGAGACTGAGACCAAATTCACCCCTCCACTTT
>medium-sized|TRBV18|TRBJ2-5|-
CASSPQETQYF
TGTGCCAGCAGCCCGCAAGAGACCCAGTACTTC
>-|TRBV5-5|TRBJ2-7|TRBD2
CASQRGIHEQYF
TGTGCCTCCCAGCGGGGGATCCACGAGCAGTACTTC
>-|TRBV12-3/TRBV12-4|TRBJ2-7|-
CASSPRRGGGVWEQYF
TGTGCCAGCAGCCCCAGGCGGGGAGGCGGAGTGTGGGAGCAGTACTTC
>few|TRBV12-3/TRBV12-4|TRBJ2-1|TRBD2
CASSGGLAAYNEQFF
TGTGCCAGCAGTGGGGGACTAGCGGCGTACAATGAGCAGTTCTTC
>few|TRBV5-6|TRBJ2-2|TRBD2
CASSFGLAQTGELFF
TGTGCCAGCAGCTTTGGACTAGCTCAAACCGGGGAGCTGTTTTTT
>-|TRBV25-1|TRBJ2-5|TRBD2
CASSEYRGGLQETQYF
TGTGCCAGCAGTGAATATCGGGGGGGACTCCAAGAGACCCAGTACTTC
>few|TRBV27|TRBJ2-1|TRBD2
CASKNGGAGGEQFF
TGTGCCAGCAAAAACGGGGGGGCCGGTGGTGAGCAGTTCTTC
>-|TRBV6-5|TRBJ2-5|-
CASSYTAQEAQYF
TGTGCCAGCAGTTACACCGCGCAAGAGGCCCAGTACTTC
>few|TRBV20-1|TRBJ2-7|-
CSPRASTVYEQYF
TGCAGTCCACGAGCTAGTACGGTCTACGAGCAGTACTTC
>-|TRBV11-2|TRBJ2-7|-
CASSLNSQGLYEQYF
TGTGCCAGCAGCTTAAATAGCCAGGGCCTCTACGAGCAGTACTTC
>-|TRBV12-3/TRBV12-4|TRBJ1-2|-
CASRPAGGGNGYTF
TGTGCCAGCAGACCCGCTGGGGGGGGGAATGGCTACACCTTC
>few|TRBV6-5|TRBJ1-1|TRBD1
CASSYAGTVEAFF
TGTGCCAGCAGTTACGCCGGGACAGTTGAAGCTTTCTTT
>-|TRBV4-3|TRBJ2-1|-
CASSLRGPTYNEQFF
TGCGCCAGCAGCCTGAGGGGCCCCACCTACAATGAGCAGTTCTTC
>-|TRBV12-3/TRBV12-4|TRBJ2-5|TRBD2
CASSRRLAGAETQYF
TGTGCCAGCAGTCGACGACTAGCGGGGGCCGAGACCCAGTACTTC
>-|TRBV20-1|TRBJ2-1|TRBD1
CSARDPDRGRNEQFF
TGCAGTGCTAGAGATCCCGACAGGGGGCGAAATGAGCAGTTCTTC
>-|TRBV6-2/TRBV6-3|TRBJ2-5|-
CASSYLAHQETQYF
TGTGCCAGCAGTTACCTGGCACACCAAGAGACCCAGTACTTC
>few|TRBV7-9|TRBJ2-5|-
CATASGTRLKETQYF
TGTGCCACCGCTAGTGGGACGAGACTTAAAGAGACCCAGTACTTC
>once|TRBV10-2|TRBJ1-2|-
CASSDPGREGNGYTF
TGCGCCAGCAGTGACCCGGGCAGGGAAGGGAATGGCTACACCTTC
>-|TRBV12-3/TRBV12-4|TRBJ1-1|-
CASSLPDGYEAFF
TGTGCCAGCAGTCTCCCGGACGGATATGAAGCTTTCTTT
>-|TRBV7-2|TRBJ2-5|TRBD1
CASSLWDRVSETQYF
TGTGCCAGCAGCTTGTGGGACAGGGTATCAGAGACCCAGTACTTC